The source of this T cell receptor beta chain is a study of blood T cell repertoires in COVID-19. Study background: T cells, B-cell-depleted T cells, or PBMCs supplied cDNA or gDNA.

The V gene lost 3 bases and the J gene lost 1 base, with 15 bases spanning the gap. Germline CDR1 is MNHEY and CDR2 is SVGAGI. The CDR3 extends over 16 amino acids. Profiling relied on immunoSEQ multiplex PCR, and the TCRdb table lists in-frame clones only, not all of them. The table includes about 68,000 clones, roughly 85% detected once. The sample was peripheral blood. V gene TRBV6-5 combines with J gene TRBJ2-5, with D possibly matching TRBD1 (6 bases). This clonotype was obtained from a man aged 50-60 years with acute or convalescent COVID-19. CDR3: CASSYPAGEGQETQYF. CDR3 DNA: TGTGCCAGCAGTTATCCGGCAGGGGAAGGCCAAGAGACCCAGTACTTC.